Listed here are 32 T cell receptor beta chains from one sample, sequenced in a study of T cell clonality in common variable immunodeficiency. General observations from the study: In common variable immunodeficiency, TCR beta chains reportedly carried fewer deletions and N-nucleotide insertions.

Sequencing used immunoSEQ multiplex PCR; TCRdb keeps in-frame clones, though not all of them. The data show about 34,000 clones, with none appearing a single time. Their recognized antigens are unknown. The sample comprised peripheral blood mononuclear cells. These receptors were taken from a human donor with common variable immunodeficiency.

This clone was observed at least ten times. The read halts 3 residues ahead of the CDR3 end, with the missing end drawn from the germline J gene. The chain carries TRBV5-1 and TRBJ2-2, with 8 bases lining up with TRBD1. From germline, CDR1 is SGHRS and CDR2 YFSETQ. The CDR3 runs to 15 residues. With V trimmed by 2 bases and J by 3 bases, 3 bases remained unmatched. The CDR3 here is CASSFAGGYTGELFF. The DNA read from the CDR3 is TGCGCCAGCAGCTTCGCAGGGGGCTACACCGGGGAG.

This clone was found many times. The sequenced fragment ends 3 residues before the CDR3 boundary, so the rest is inferred from the germline J gene. Other DNA sequences in the same sample also yield this CDR3. The chain combines TRBV7-3 with TRBJ2-1, with 7 bases matching TRBD2. J lost 6 bases, V lost 0 bases, and 2 bases had no gene match. The germline V gene has CDR1 SGHTA and CDR2 FQGTGA. CDR3 size: 14 residues. CDR3 residues: CASSLTSSGNEQFF. The CDR3 DNA, read in part, is TGTGCCAGCAGCTTAACGTCTAGCGGCAATGAG. Looking up the rest from reference TRBV7-3 and TRBJ2-1 gives the full variable domain: GAGVSQTPSNKVTEKGKYVELRCDPISGHTALYWYRQSLGQGPEFLIYFQGTGAADDSGLPNDRFFAVRPEGSVSTLKIQRTERGDSAVYLCASSLTSSGNEQFFGPGTRLTVL.

This clone was seen ten or more times. The read gets to within 3 residues of the CDR3 end, and the germline J gene fills in the rest. This chain joins TRBV4-2 and TRBJ1-2; 7 bases map to TRBD1. This CDR3 spans 15 amino acids. CDR1 is LGHNA and CDR2 is YNFKEQ in the germline V gene. V lost 4 bases and J lost 5; bases outside the gene matches: 10. CDR3 loop: CASSPEGEGAYGYTF. Incomplete CDR3 DNA: TGTGCCAGCAGCCCCGAGGGGGAGGGGGCTTATGGC.

About this clone itself: The CDR3 end lies 3 residues beyond the end of the read and is filled in from the germline J gene. The V gene is TRBV6-2 or TRBV6-3, the J gene TRBJ2-1; D perhaps matches TRBD2 (7 bases). Per germline, CDR1 MNHEY and CDR2 SVGEGT. Trimming removed 4 bases at V and 8 bases at J, with 15 bases between. This CDR3 is built from 14 residues. CDR3 loop: CASSLGGVGDEQFF. CDR3 bases read: TGTGCCAGCAGTTTAGGGGGGGTGGGGGATGAG.

This clone was seen repeatedly, ten times or more. Read coverage stops 3 residues before the CDR3 terminus; the germline J gene supplies the remainder. V usage is TRBV18 and J usage is TRBJ2-5; perhaps TRBD1 as D (5 bases). The length of the CDR3 is 15 residues. The ends were cut back, 2 bases at V and 1 base at J, with 11 bases in the middle. Germline CDR1 and CDR2: KGHSH and LQKENI. The sequenced CDR3 bases are TGTGCCAGCTCACCAGGTGTGGGGCTCCAAGAGACC. Its translation: CASSPGVGLQET. The complete CDR3 protein is CASSPGVGLQETQYF.

This clone was seen a handful of times. The CDR3 end falls 3 residues outside the read, so it is completed with the germline J gene. This sequence joins TRBV20-1 and TRBJ2-7; 8 nucleotides agree with TRBD2. The J segment lost 2 bases and the V segment lost 5 bases, leaving 11 bases of the junction unmatched. The germline gives CDR1 DFQATT, CDR2 SNEGSKA (reference sequence). The CDR3 is 15 amino acids. The CDR3 DNA, read in part, is TGCAGTGCTGTTGCGGGACTAGAGATTCCCTACGAG. Amino acid sequence: CSAVAGLEIPYE. The CDR3 in full is CSAVAGLEIPYEQYF.

This clone was observed a handful of times. Read data end 3 residues before the CDR3 end; the end is taken from the germline J gene. The rearrangement links TRBV20-1 to TRBJ2-7, with D maybe TRBD2 (5 bases). Germline V CDR1 and CDR2: DFQATT, SNEGSKA (reference sequence). Trimming left V 6 bases short and J 3 bases short, with 18 bases between. The CDR3 length is 14 residues. This chain's CDR3 is CSAQGRRGDYEQYF. Incomplete CDR3 DNA: TGCAGTGCCCAAGGTCGTCGGGGTGACTACGAG.

The sample holds many counts of this clone. The read halts 3 residues ahead of the CDR3 end, with the missing end drawn from the germline J gene. The V call is TRBV30, the J call TRBJ2-7; TRBD2 matches 7 bases. Looked up from germline, CDR1 is GTSNPN and CDR2 is SVGIG (reference sequence). The CDR3 length is 15 residues. The V segment lost 4 bases and the J segment 0 bases; nucleotides outside the gene matches: 9. Incomplete CDR3 DNA: TGTGCCTGGACCCGCAGCGGGACGAGCTCCTACGAG. Protein: CAWTRSGTSSYE. The entire CDR3 sequence reads CAWTRSGTSSYEQYF. The entire variable domain, with the rest obtained from reference TRBV30 and TRBJ2-7, is as follows: SQTIHQWPATLVQPVGSPLSLECTVEGTSNPNLYWYRQAAGRGLQLLFYSVGIGQISSEVPQNLSASRPQDRQFILSSKKLLLSDSGFYLCAWTRSGTSSYEQYFGPGTRLTVT.

This clone is labeled as medium-sized. The observed sequence ends 3 residues before the CDR3 terminus, with the missing tail filled in from the germline J gene. The chain employs TRBV7-2 and TRBJ1-2, with D perhaps matching TRBD1 (6 bases). Germline V CDR1 and CDR2: SGHTA, FQGNSA. This CDR3 has 14 amino acids. Incomplete CDR3 DNA: TGTGCCAGCAGCTTAATACAGGGAGGACAAGGC. Translation gives CASSLIQGGQG. The CDR3 in its entirety is CASSLIQGGQGYTF.

This clone was seen repeatedly, ten times or more. The read ends 3 residues before the CDR3 terminus; that terminus is restored from the germline J gene. J is TRBJ2-7 and V is TRBV5-8; D gene ambiguous. The CDR3 spans 12 residues. V was shortened by 3 bases and J by 1 base, with 5 bases between the two germline ends. Germline V gene data show CDR1 as SGHTS and CDR2 as YDEGEE. The CDR3 sequence is CASSSPSYEQYF. CDR3 DNA, as far as it was read: TGTGCCAGCAGCTCCCCTTCCTACGAG.

This clone was counted a few times. The read finishes 3 residues shy of the CDR3 end, and the germline J gene is used to complete it. V gene TRBV11-3 combines with J gene TRBJ1-1; TRBD1 matches at 12 bases. This CDR3 is 15 amino acids long. The J segment lost 5 bases and the V segment lost 8 bases, leaving 9 bases of the junction unmatched. Germline-derived CDR1 and CDR2 are SGHNT and YENEEA. The CDR3 loop reads CASSPGQGAQTEAFF. CDR3 DNA (partial): TGTGCCAGCTCACCGGGACAGGGGGCGCAAACTGAA. The full variable domain, rest sourced from reference TRBV11-3 and TRBJ1-1, is EAGVVQSPRYKIIEKKQPVAFWCNPISGHNTLYWYLQNLGQGPELLIRYENEEAVDDSQLPKDRFSAERLKGVDSTLKIQPAELGDSAVYLCASSPGQGAQTEAFFGQGTRLTVV.

This clone was counted many times. The observed sequence ends 3 residues before the CDR3 terminus, with the missing tail filled in from the germline J gene. The V call is TRBV11-2, the J call TRBJ2-1, with 9 bases fitting TRBD2. The CDR3 is 12 residues long. Germline V CDR1 and CDR2: SGHAT, FQNNGV. J was trimmed by 9 bases and V by 3 bases; bases with no gene match: 0. The CDR3 sequence: CASSFSGSEQFF. Incomplete CDR3 DNA: TGTGCCAGCAGCTTTAGCGGGAGTGAG. The full variable domain, its missing parts supplied by reference TRBV11-2 and TRBJ2-1, is EAGVAQSPRYKIIEKRQSVAFWCNPISGHATLYWYQQILGQGPKLLIQFQNNGVVDDSQLPKDRFSAERLKGVDSTLKIQPAKLEDSAVYLCASSFSGSEQFFGPGTRLTVL.

There are a few counts of this clone. The CDR3 end is not reached by the read, which stops 3 residues before it; the germline J gene fills it in. V and J are TRBV19 and TRBJ2-1; TRBD2 aligns across 11 bases. With V trimmed by 6 bases and J by 9 bases, 7 bases remained unmatched. This CDR3 is 14 amino acids long. In germline, CDR1 is LNHDA, CDR2 SQIVND (reference sequence). CDR3 sequence: CASRDLAGGIEQFF. CDR3 DNA (partial): TGTGCCAGTAGAGATCTAGCGGGAGGAATTGAG.

This clone has a count of ten or more. The read is 3 residues too short to cover the CDR3 end, so that end is filled in from the germline J gene. The rearrangement joins TRBV11-3 to TRBJ2-5; D is unclear. V gave up 4 bases and J gave up 2 bases, with 11 bases separating them. CDR1 and CDR2 from the germline V gene are SGHNT and YENEEA. The CDR3 is 14 amino acids. This chain's CDR3 is CASSSLTRQETQYF. The CDR3 DNA, read in part, is TGTGCCAGCAGCTCCTTGACACGACAAGAGACC. The full variable domain, in which reference TRBV11-3 and TRBJ2-5 provide the parts outside the CDR3, is EAGVVQSPRYKIIEKKQPVAFWCNPISGHNTLYWYLQNLGQGPELLIRYENEEAVDDSQLPKDRFSAERLKGVDSTLKIQPAELGDSAVYLCASSSLTRQETQYFGPGTRLLVL.

This clone was recorded many times. The missing CDR3 end, 3 residues past where the read stops, is filled in from the germline J gene. The chain joins TRBV5-1 to TRBJ1-5; 10 nucleotides align to TRBD1. V dropped 0 bases and J dropped 5; count of bases not matched to a gene: 2. This CDR3 spans 15 amino acids. The germline gives CDR1 SGHRS, CDR2 YFSETQ. The chain's CDR3 is CASSLAGTGDQPQHF. CDR3 bases read: TGCGCCAGCAGCTTGGCCGGGACAGGGGATCAGCCC.

The sample holds many counts of this clone. The sequence runs out 3 residues before the end of the CDR3; the remainder is reconstructed from the germline J gene. The rearrangement joins TRBV30 to TRBJ2-5; no clear D. The germline gives CDR1 GTSNPN, CDR2 SVGIG (reference sequence). This CDR3 is 11 amino acids long. V was pared by 2 bases and J by 4 bases, with 5 bases between. The part of the CDR3 DNA that was read is TGTGCCTGGAGTAACAGAGAGACC. Translation: CAWSNRET. The complete CDR3 protein is CAWSNRETQYF.

This clone came up many times. The read comes to an end 3 residues before the CDR3 does, leaving the germline J gene to fill in the end. The rearrangement uses TRBV5-1 and TRBJ2-7; 7 positions match TRBD1. The length of the CDR3 is 15 residues. Looked up from germline, CDR1 is SGHRS and CDR2 is YFSETQ. J was trimmed by 2 bases and V by 1 base; bases with no gene match: 6. The CDR3 spells CASSLTGTEPYEQYF. The covered CDR3 bases are TGCGCCAGCAGCTTGACCGGGACAGAGCCCTACGAG.

This clone has more than one count but fewer than ten. The CDR3 is cut off 3 residues early in the read; its end comes from the germline J gene. V and J are TRBV5-1 and TRBJ2-7, with TRBD1 matching over 10 bases. Germline lookup yields CDR1 SGHRS and CDR2 YFSETQ. This CDR3 has 15 residues. V gave up 3 bases and J gave up 5 bases; unmatched junction bases: 8. The CDR3 DNA, read in part, is TGCGCCAGCAGCTCTTCCGGGACAGGGGTTAACGAG. It encodes CASSSSGTGVNE. Given in full, the CDR3 is CASSSSGTGVNEQYF.

Worth noting for this clone: The read ends 3 residues early relative to the CDR3; the germline J gene fills the gap. The rearrangement uses TRBV7-2 and TRBJ2-7, with D possibly TRBD2 on 6 matching bases. Deletions cut 5 bases from V and 0 bases from J, with 14 bases between. Germline lookup yields CDR1 SGHTA and CDR2 FQGNSA. The CDR3 consists of 15 residues. The part of the CDR3 DNA that was read is TGTGCCAGCAGCACCCGGGGAGGTCCCTCCTACGAG. Residues: CASSTRGGPSYE. The entire CDR3 is CASSTRGGPSYEQYF.

Judged by abundance, this clone is medium-sized (0.01 to 0.1%). The CDR3 extends 3 residues past the end of the read, so its final part is completed from the germline J gene. The chain is built from TRBV12-5 and TRBJ2-1, with no clear D. The CDR3 is 11 amino acids. Germline lookup yields CDR1 LGHNT and CDR2 FRNRAP. Trimming took off 3 bases at V and 8 bases at J, with 5 bases between the two ends. The CDR3 bases that were read are TGTGCTAGTGGTTTTATCGATGAG. It is translated as CASGFIDE. The CDR3 as a whole reads CASGFIDEQFF. Looking up the rest from reference TRBV12-5 and TRBJ2-1 gives the full variable domain: DARVTQTPRHKVTEMGQEVTMRCQPILGHNTVFWYRQTMMQGLELLAYFRNRAPLDDSGMPKDRFSAEMPDATLATLKIQPSEPRDSAVYFCASGFIDEQFFGPGTRLTVL.

In this sample, this clone turned up a few times. The read halts 3 residues ahead of the CDR3 end, with the missing end drawn from the germline J gene. The gene calls are TRBV7-9 and TRBJ2-3; D remains ambiguous. V lost 5 bases and J 0 bases, leaving 9 bases between the germline ends. Germline loops: CDR1 SEHNR, CDR2 FQNEAQ (reference sequence). The CDR3 extends over 14 amino acids. The DNA read from the CDR3 is TGTGCCAGCAGCCCCAGGATTAGCACAGATACG. It codes for CASSPRISTDT. The complete CDR3 sequence is CASSPRISTDTQYF.

In this sample, this clone turned up a few times. The read finishes 3 residues shy of the CDR3 end, and the germline J gene is used to complete it. The chain employs TRBV11-3 and TRBJ1-1; TRBD1 agrees at 9 bases. The CDR3 length is 14 residues. In germline, CDR1 is SGHNT, CDR2 YENEEA. Trimming at V came to 9 bases and at J to 3 bases, leaving 8 bases not matched to a gene. CDR3 residues: CASAFWTGDTEAFF. Partial CDR3 DNA: TGTGCCAGTGCCTTTTGGACAGGGGACACTGAA.

This clone was counted ten times or more. With the read ending 3 residues before the CDR3 end, the germline J gene is used to fill in that end. The chain joins TRBV5-6 to TRBJ2-7; 8 bases agree with TRBD1. This CDR3 region has 15 residues. Germline CDR1 and CDR2: SGHDT and YYEEEE. The V and J ends lost 0 bases and 6 bases, in that order; junction bases with no gene match: 8. The CDR3 is CASSLDSGGASEQYF. The covered CDR3 bases are TGTGCCAGCAGCTTGGATTCAGGGGGCGCTTCCGAG.

In the case of this clone: The sequence runs out 3 residues before the end of the CDR3; the remainder is reconstructed from the germline J gene. The chain is built from TRBV7-6 and TRBJ2-7, with D perhaps matching TRBD1 or TRBD2 (5 bases each). The V gene lost 5 bases and the J gene lost 6 bases, with 11 bases spanning the gap. CDR1 is SGHVS, CDR2 FNYEAQ, per germline. CDR3 length: 12 residues. The CDR3 reads CASSRDQGEQYF. The covered CDR3 bases are TGTGCCAGCAGCCGGGATCAGGGCGAG.

In its sample, this clone was seen a few times. The read terminates 3 residues ahead of where the CDR3 ends, so the germline J gene completes it. The V gene is TRBV20-1, the J gene TRBJ2-7; D call uncertain. Germline loops: CDR1 DFQATT, CDR2 SNEGSKA (reference sequence). CDR3 length: 14 amino acids. V gave up 3 bases and J gave up 0 bases, with 12 bases separating them. CDR3 DNA, as far as it was read: TGCAGTGCTAGCCTATTAGTACTCTCCTACGAG. It is translated as CSASLLVLSYE. The full-length CDR3 reads as CSASLLVLSYEQYF.

This clone was seen many times. Sequencing ends 3 residues short of the CDR3 end; the germline J gene provides the rest. The chain carries TRBV30 and TRBJ1-2, with 8 bases identical to TRBD1. Trimming at V came to 2 bases and at J to 4 bases, leaving 6 bases not matched to a gene. Germline V lookup: CDR1 GTSNPN, CDR2 SVGIG (reference sequence). The CDR3 runs 14 residues. Incomplete CDR3 DNA: TGTGCCTGGAGTATTGCAGGGGGCAGCTATGGC. Encoded protein: CAWSIAGGSYG. The whole CDR3 reads CAWSIAGGSYGYTF.

This clone was seen at least ten times. With the read ending 3 residues before the CDR3 end, the germline J gene is used to fill in that end. The V gene is TRBV20-1, the J gene TRBJ1-1; the D gene is possibly TRBD1 (6 bases). Trimming removed 1 base from V and 6 bases from J, with 15 bases in between. Germline V gene lookup returns CDR1 DFQATT and CDR2 SNEGSKA (reference sequence). This CDR3 spans 14 amino acids. The sequenced CDR3 bases are TGCAGTGCTAGAGGCGTTAGGGGGGGAGCTGAA. This sequence encodes CSARGVRGGAE. The complete CDR3 sequence is CSARGVRGGAEAFF.

This clone was counted between two and nine times. The read comes to an end 3 residues before the CDR3 does, leaving the germline J gene to fill in the end. Additional DNA sequences in this sample encode the identical CDR3. The chain joins TRBV7-2 to TRBJ2-2; a possible D gene is TRBD1 (6 bases). Germline V gene lookup returns CDR1 SGHTA and CDR2 FQGNSA. V lost 5 bases and J lost 7, with 8 bases in between. The CDR3 extends over 12 amino acids. The CDR3 loop reads CASSLDSGELFF. The CDR3 bases that were read are TGTGCCAGCAGCCTGGACAGCGGGGAG.

This clone was observed a few times. The read comes to an end 3 residues before the CDR3 does, leaving the germline J gene to fill in the end. This chain links TRBV7-9 with TRBJ2-3, with 10 bases identical to TRBD2. V was clipped by 1 base and J by 6 bases; unmatched bases: 4. The CDR3 is made up of 15 amino acids. The V gene's germline CDR1 is SEHNR and CDR2 FQNEAQ (reference sequence). The part of the CDR3 DNA that was read is TGTGCCAGCAGCTTAGGAGCGGGAGGGCCGGATACG. Its protein is CASSLGAGGPDT. The CDR3 in its entirety is CASSLGAGGPDTQYF.

In its sample, this clone was seen a few times. The CDR3 bases that were read are TGTGCCAGTAGCCCTTCTGACAGACGCACTGAA. Protein sequence: CASSPSDRRTE. The full CDR3 protein reads CASSPSDRRTEAFF. The V call is TRBV19, the J call TRBJ1-1; perhaps TRBD1 as D (5 bases). The read terminates 3 residues before the CDR3 end, so the remaining end is supplied by the germline J gene. Trimming cost V 6 bases and J 4 bases, with 15 bases left between them. Germline CDR1 is LNHDA and CDR2 is SQIVND (reference sequence). The CDR3 totals 14 residues. The whole variable domain, remainder taken from reference TRBV19 and TRBJ1-1, is DGGITQSPKYLFRKEGQNVTLSCEQNLNHDAMYWYRQDPGQGLRLIYYSQIVNDFQKGDIAEGYSVSREKKESFPLTVTSAQKNPTAFYLCASSPSDRRTEAFFGQGTRLTVV.

Partial CDR3 DNA: TGTGCCAGTTCCCCGGCAGGGAGAGGC. It yields the protein CASSPAGRG. The entire CDR3 protein is CASSPAGRGYTF. The rearrangement uses TRBV19 and TRBJ1-2; TRBD1 might be the D (5 bases). The read stops 3 residues short of the end of the CDR3; the missing end is completed from the germline J gene. This CDR3 comprises 12 residues. CDR1 is LNHDA and CDR2 is SQIVND in the germline V gene (reference sequence). The full variable domain, its missing parts supplied by reference TRBV19 and TRBJ1-2, is DGGITQSPKYLFRKEGQNVTLSCEQNLNHDAMYWYRQDPGQGLRLIYYSQIVNDFQKGDIAEGYSVSREKKESFPLTVTSAQKNPTAFYLCASSPAGRGYTFGSGTRLTVV.

The sample holds many counts of this clone. The DNA ends 3 residues before the CDR3 does, and the rest of the CDR3 is filled in from the germline J gene. This chain uses TRBV30 with TRBJ2-7, with TRBD1 matching over 9 bases. In germline, CDR1 is GTSNPN, CDR2 SVGIG (reference sequence). V shed 3 bases and J 4 bases; nucleotides not matched to a gene: 4. The CDR3 is made up of 13 amino acids. The sequenced CDR3 bases are TGTGCCTGGAGCCCCGGGACAGGGTACGAG. Encoded protein: CAWSPGTGYE. The whole CDR3 protein reads CAWSPGTGYEQYF.